This T cell receptor beta chain was sequenced in a study of T-cell memory formation after mild COVID-19 (dated by TCRdb to the early 2020s). Context from the whole study: TCR sequence clusters from the two donors were largely donor specific. Two young, previously healthy adult volunteers, one female and one male, were included in the cohort. In a couple of donors, T-cell clones that expanded and contracted after mild COVID-19 were followed by sequencing TCRalpha and TCRbeta repertoires longitudinally. Study-level results and caveats: Clones contracting from day 15 to 85 had balanced CD4/CD8 phenotypes, while a second wave expanding from day 15 to 37 was biased towards CD4+. Some responding clones were detected in pre-infection memory, suggesting pre-existing cross-reactive memory T cells joined the SARS-CoV-2 response. The study covered only two mild cases, and larger cohorts including severe cases with pre-infection samples were considered necessary. Contracting CD4+ clones appeared mostly in the CM and EM memory subsets, whereas CD8+ clones were enriched in EMRA. SARS-CoV-2 specificity of the second-wave clones peaking on day 37 was not confirmed.

PBMCs were isolated by Ficoll-Paque density gradient centrifugation. In regard to this clonotype: Its recognized antigen is unknown. Base qualities are not recorded, but no much larger clone differs from it by a single base.

Spanning cysteine to phenylalanine, the CDR3 consists of 16 amino acids. Only the CDR3 DNA is retained, 48 bases long and in frame from the first base. V ends up 3 bases short and J 5 bases short, with an unmatched junction base count of 12. Based on the germline V gene, the CDR1 and CDR2 sequences are SGDLS and YYNGEE. The sequencer was an Illumina NovaSeq 6000. cDNA libraries for TCRalpha and TCRbeta were prepared by 5'RACE using constant-segment primers, with sample barcodes and unique molecular identifiers added. RNA was extracted from every sample with Trizol reagent. Amplification of the libraries took two PCR steps, and the second step added a second sample barcode plus Illumina TruSeq adapters. The libraries were sequenced on an Illumina NovaSeq using 2 x 150 bp paired-end reads. Per the original workflow: Reads were demultiplexed and collapsed into UMI-guided consensus sequences with migec v1.2.7. Using mixcr v2.1.11, UMI consensuses were aligned to TRA and TRB V and J templates and then assembled into clonotypes. Clonotypes were classified as expanded or contracted when called significant by both edgeR and NoisET, with noise models trained on biological replicates. edgeR calls used a false discovery rate-adjusted p below 0.01 and a log2 fold-change threshold of 1. As an exploratory analysis of dynamics, max-normalized trajectories of the 1000 most abundant clonotypes were examined by PCA with hierarchical clustering. Separately sequenced CD4+ and CD8+ repertoires were used to assign the CD4 or CD8 phenotype of responding clones. Clones were called with MiXCR by TCRdb after fastp trimmed the public reads at Q25, and only in-frame beta chains were retained. A single entry per CDR3 protein holds the most common genes and DNA from its merged rows. TCRdb's processing, not the authors', yielded these V and J calls. Present in this sample are some 82,000 distinct CDR3 sequences, around 13% of which were seen just once. Of the sample, 40% to 45% is held by the ten largest clones.

The sample consisted of PBMCs or a T cell subset sorted from them (not recorded which). The origin of this receptor is a man between 18 and 29 years old who had mild COVID-19 (a few samples of this study predate the infection). The sample titles of this study are shuffled in the database, so cell type and time point are left out; the donor was told from shared clones. The receptor chain draws on TRBV9 and TRBJ2-5; 8 central nucleotides agree with TRBD1. The sequence in DNA is TGTGCCAGCAGCGGACCCTCGACAGGGGAGATGGAGACCCAGTACTTC. Its coded protein is CASSGPSTGEMETQYF.